This T cell receptor (beta chain) was captured by sequencing in a study of blood T cell repertoires in COVID-19. In the original processing: How many nucleated cells were present was estimated from reference gene primer amplification. The assay was immunoSEQ multiplex PCR, and TCRdb's table has in-frame clones only and misses some. V and J calls and clone size are as listed in that table; D and trimming were resolved from the DNA. Among 250,000 or so clones, approximately 90% were seen once, and the ten largest hold about 0.95%. Germline values: CDR1 LGHDT, CDR2 YNNKEL (reference sequence). The CDR3 consists of 14 residues. V dropped 2 bases and J dropped 2 bases, with 10 bases sitting between them. Participants' own reports of clinical history determined their cohort assignment. All exposed participants met a person with COVID-19 within 2 weeks before entering the study.

This TCR was recovered from a man aged 50 to 60 who had been exposed to COVID-19. The sequenced material came from PBMCs or T cells enriched from blood (not recorded which). The gene calls are TRBV3-1 (or the pseudogene TRBV3-2) and TRBJ2-7, with a possible D match to TRBD1 (6 bases). DNA of the CDR3: TGTGCCAGCAGCCAATTCCAGGGGACCTACGAGCAGTACTTC. Translated: CASSQFQGTYEQYF.